The 13 T cell receptor beta chains below all came from one sample that was sequenced in a study of T cells in localized non-small cell lung cancer. Generated by immunoSEQ multiplex PCR, the TCRdb table keeps only in-frame clones and is missing some. Among about 41,000 clones listed, approximately 80% were seen once. The sample was PBMCs, taken before any cancer treatment. Receptors originate from a man between 40 and 70 years old with stage II lung adenocarcinoma.

The V and J genes are TRBV7-9 and TRBJ1-1; D is unclear. The germline V gene encodes CDR1 SEHNR and CDR2 FQNEAQ (reference sequence). V lost 4 bases to trimming and J lost 1 base, with 7 bases between them. This CDR3 has 13 residues. In DNA, the CDR3 is TGTGCCAGCAGCTACCGGGCGAACACTGAAGCTTTCTTT. This sequence encodes CASSYRANTEAFF.

This clone appeared a few times. The chain couples TRBV7-6 to TRBJ1-1; 7 bases match TRBD1. This CDR3 region has 14 residues. The germline CDR1 and CDR2 sequences are SGHVS and FNYEAQ. Trimming took 5 bases from V and 0 from J; bases not matched to a gene: 3. The DNA for the CDR3 is TGTGCCAGCAGCCCAGGACAGGTGAACACTGAAGCTTTCTTT. Its protein product is CASSPGQVNTEAFF. The variable domain in full, completed from reference TRBV7-6 and TRBJ1-1, reads GAGVSQSPRYKVTKRGQDVALRCDPISGHVSLYWYRQALGQGPEFLTYFNYEAQQDKSGLPNDRFSAERPEGSISTLTIQRTEQRDSAMYRCASSPGQVNTEAFFGQGTRLTVV.

This clone was picked up one time. This chain connects TRBV18 to TRBJ2-3; D is undetermined. Trimming cost V 2 bases and J 0 bases, with 6 bases left between them. The germline CDR1 and CDR2 sequences are KGHSH and LQKENI. The CDR3 extends over 14 amino acids. CDR3 in amino acids: CASSPTASTDTQYF. The CDR3 DNA reads as TGTGCCAGCTCACCAACAGCTAGCACAGATACGCAGTATTTT.

The J gene is TRBJ2-4, the V gene TRBV6-5; tentatively, D is TRBD1 (5 bases). The CDR3 is 15 amino acids. CDR1 is MNHEY and CDR2 is SVGAGI in the germline V gene. The V and J ends lost 0 bases and 7 bases respectively, with 13 bases between them. CDR3: CASSYSPGLTNIQYF. The CDR3 DNA follows: TGTGCCAGCAGTTACTCGCCAGGGCTGACGAACATTCAGTACTTC.

This clone was observed a single time. The chain couples TRBV4-3 to TRBJ2-1, with D hard to call. This CDR3 contains 14 residues. Trimming cost V 0 bases and J 7 bases, with 10 bases left between them. CDR1 is LGHNA and CDR2 is YSLEER in the germline V gene. The DNA of the CDR3 is TGCGCCAGCAGCCAAGAAACGGGTTTAAATGAGCAGTTCTTC. Translated, it gives CASSQETGLNEQFF.

J is TRBJ2-3 and V is TRBV7-2, with D possibly matching TRBD2 (6 bases). Germline V gives CDR1 SGHTA, CDR2 FQGNSA. CDR3 length: 14 amino acids. V lost 1 base and J 4 bases, leaving 9 bases between the germline ends. This CDR3 reads CASSLGGGPDTQYF. The DNA for the CDR3 is TGTGCCAGCAGCTTAGGAGGAGGGCCAGATACGCAGTATTTT.

The chain links TRBV6-5 to TRBJ2-2; D gene unclear. Germline lookup yields CDR1 MNHEY and CDR2 SVGAGI. Deletions cut 2 bases from V and 7 bases from J, with 11 bases between. There are 14 residues in the CDR3. CDR3 sequence: CASSYRVFSGELFF. DNA for the CDR3: TGTGCCAGCAGTTACCGAGTGTTCAGCGGGGAGCTGTTTTTT.

This clone is judged medium-sized. This chain uses TRBV11-1 with TRBJ1-3; D is possibly TRBD1 (6 bases). Germline V gene data show CDR1 as SGHAT and CDR2 as FQDESV (reference sequence). The V gene lost 7 bases and the J gene lost 0 bases, with 13 bases spanning the gap. The CDR3 contains 15 residues. CDR3 region: CASKGQMSSGNTIYF. Written as DNA, the CDR3 is TGTGCCAGCAAAGGACAGATGAGCTCTGGAAACACCATATATTTT.

This clone was counted a single time. The junction differs from germline at one of its ends, possibly a read error. The rearrangement links TRBV6-1 to TRBJ1-5; 10 bases match TRBD1. The germline V gene has CDR1 MNHNS and CDR2 SASEGT. This CDR3 contains 14 residues. The chain's CDR3 is CAISVGQGDQPQHF. The CDR3, as DNA: TGTGCCATCAGTGTTGGACAGGGGGATCAGCCCCAGCATTTT.

The gene calls are TRBV7-2 and TRBJ2-3; a weak D match, TRBD2 (7 bases). V was trimmed by 2 bases and J by 6 bases, leaving 27 bases between them. Germline CDR1 is SGHTA and CDR2 is FQGNSA. There are 19 residues in the CDR3. This CDR3 reads CASSLSGGAGRGRKDTQYF. DNA of the CDR3: TGTGCCAGCAGCTTATCAGGCGGAGCGGGGCGGGGGCGCAAGGATACGCAGTATTTT.

This chain links TRBV7-8 with TRBJ2-5; weak D call: TRBD1 (6 bases). This CDR3 is 15 amino acids long. In germline, CDR1 is SGHVS, CDR2 FQNEAQ. V was pared by 6 bases and J by 0 bases, with 14 bases between. The CDR3 sequence: CASSFIKGDQETQYF. The CDR3, as DNA: TGTGCCAGCAGTTTCATAAAGGGGGACCAAGAGACCCAGTACTTC.

This clone showed up just once. V and J are TRBV6-5 and TRBJ1-5; D is unresolved. Trimming cost V 0 bases and J 2 bases, with 11 bases left between them. This CDR3 has 16 amino acids. Germline V lookup: CDR1 MNHEY, CDR2 SVGAGI. The chain's CDR3 is CASSYSGSGGNQPQHF. The CDR3 nucleotides are TGTGCCAGCAGTTACTCTGGTAGTGGTGGCAATCAGCCCCAGCATTTT.

J is TRBJ2-2 and V is TRBV6-5; D ambiguous. The CDR3 totals 11 residues. Trimming left V 5 bases short and J 5 bases short, with 3 bases between. Germline CDR1 reads MNHEY; CDR2 reads SVGAGI. CDR3 DNA sequence: TGTGCCAGCAGTGGGACCGGGGAGCTGTTTTTT. Its translation is CASSGTGELFF.